This T cell receptor (beta chain) originates from a study of cytomegalovirus exposure and HLA in healthy donors. Comments on this clone: Antigen unknown. Other DNA sequences in this specimen translate into the identical CDR3.

PCR was performed using 60 Vbeta and 13 Jbeta primers. Using immunoSEQ multiplex PCR, the repertoire was profiled, and TCRdb retains in-frame clones only, with some absent. The sample lists 240,000 or so clones, 81% occurring once. General observations from the study: TCR beta V- and J-gene trimming, according to a later analysis, was linked to a missense DCLRE1C variant.

Germline V gene data show CDR1 as SGHRS and CDR2 as YFSETQ. This CDR3 is built from 13 residues. Trimming took 5 bases from V and 5 from J, leaving 10 bases between them. Sequenced input: PBMCs. The sequence came from a woman aged 55-69 years in good health and CMV-seropositive. The V gene is TRBV5-1, the J gene TRBJ1-4; D remains unclear. The CDR3 sequence is CASSVGINEKLFF. The CDR3 nucleotides read TGCGCCAGCAGTGTCGGGATAAATGAAAAACTGTTTTTT. Complete variable domain (other parts from reference TRBV5-1 and TRBJ1-4): KAGVTQTPRYLIKTRGQQVTLSCSPISGHRSVSWYQQTPGQGLQFLFEYFSETQRNKGNFPGRFSGRQFSNSRSEMNVSTLELGDSALYLCASSVGINEKLFFGSGTQLSVL.